These 31 T cell receptor beta chains share one sample of origin, sequenced in a study of blood T cell repertoires in COVID-19. Some clones are missing from TCRdb's copy, which holds only in-frame ones; the method was immunoSEQ multiplex PCR. The repertoire holds some 290,000 clones, with 86% as singletons. The material sequenced was peripheral blood. The receptors originated from a young man with active or convalescent COVID-19.

The rearrangement joins TRBV11-3 to TRBJ1-2; 8 bases align to TRBD1. CDR3 length: 13 amino acids. From germline, CDR1 is SGHNT and CDR2 YENEEA. V was pared by 2 bases and J by 7 bases, with 3 bases of the junction left unmatched. CDR3 DNA: TGTGCCAGCAGCTTACAGGGGGCGCTTGGCTACACCTTC. It encodes CASSLQGALGYTF. Supplemented by reference TRBV11-3 and TRBJ1-2, the full variable domain reads EAGVVQSPRYKIIEKKQPVAFWCNPISGHNTLYWYLQNLGQGPELLIRYENEEAVDDSQLPKDRFSAERLKGVDSTLKIQPAELGDSAVYLCASSLQGALGYTFGSGTRLTVV.

The rearrangement links TRBV19 to TRBJ2-2; 8 bases are shared with TRBD1. The germline CDR1 and CDR2 sequences are LNHDA and SQIVND (reference sequence). Trimming removed 1 base from V and 4 bases from J; junction bases left unmatched: 2. The CDR3 runs to 15 residues. The CDR3: CASSIAGTGTGELFF. The CDR3 nucleotides are TGTGCCAGTAGTATAGCAGGGACAGGCACCGGGGAGCTGTTTTTT.

V usage is TRBV7-8 and J usage is TRBJ1-1; the match to TRBD1 covers 10 bases. CDR1 is SGHVS, CDR2 FQNEAQ, per germline. This CDR3 has 15 residues. The V gene end was trimmed by 4 bases and the J gene end by 7 bases; junction bases not matched to a gene: 9. The CDR3 reads CASSSRGTGDGEAFF. The CDR3 DNA sequence: TGTGCCAGCAGCTCCCGAGGGACAGGGGACGGTGAAGCTTTCTTT.

The chain has TRBV19 and TRBJ1-2, with no clear D. The ends were cut back, 2 bases at V and 8 bases at J, with 15 bases in the middle. Germline V gene data show CDR1 as LNHDA and CDR2 as SQIVND (reference sequence). The CDR3 is 14 amino acids. CDR3 amino acids: CASSILDFSRGYTF. CDR3 sequence (DNA): TGTGCCAGTAGTATACTGGACTTTTCCCGCGGCTACACCTTC.

This chain uses TRBV28 with TRBJ1-4, with unresolved D. The CDR3 covers 13 residues. Germline lookup yields CDR1 MDHEN and CDR2 SYDVKM. V gave up 8 bases and J gave up 4 bases, with 11 bases separating them. The CDR3 coding sequence is TGTGCCAGCTTAGAGGGTCTTAATGAAAAACTGTTTTTT. The encoded protein is CASLEGLNEKLFF. Filled out from reference TRBV28 and TRBJ1-4, the complete variable domain reads DVKVTQSSRYLVKRTGEKVFLECVQDMDHENMFWYRQDPGLGLRLIYFSYDVKMKEKGDIPEGYSVSREKKERFSLILESASTNQTSMYLCASLEGLNEKLFFGSGTQLSVL.

This clone has a handful of counts. The chain carries TRBV5-4 and TRBJ2-5, with no clear D. Germline assignment: CDR1 SGHNT and CDR2 YYREEE (reference sequence). Deletions cut 0 bases from V and 2 bases from J, with 17 bases between. This CDR3 region has 17 residues. CDR3 loop: CASSLGGAEARQETQYF. The CDR3 DNA follows: TGTGCCAGCAGCTTGGGTGGTGCGGAAGCGAGGCAAGAGACCCAGTACTTC. Based on the CDR3 plus reference TRBV5-4 and TRBJ2-5, the full variable domain is ETGVTQSPTHLIKTRGQQVTLRCSSQSGHNTVSWYQQALGQGPQFIFQYYREEENGRGNFPPRFSGLQFPNYSSELNVNALELDDSALYLCASSLGGAEARQETQYFGPGTRLLVL.

V usage is TRBV30 and J usage is TRBJ2-7; 7 bases map to TRBD1. The CDR3 is made up of 13 amino acids. The ends lost 3 bases at V and 1 base at J; junction bases unmatched: 3. CDR1 and CDR2 from the germline V gene are GTSNPN and SVGIG (reference sequence). CDR3 loop: CAWRGTASYEQYF. The DNA for the CDR3 is TGTGCCTGGAGGGGGACAGCTTCCTACGAGCAGTACTTC. Complete variable domain (other parts from reference TRBV30 and TRBJ2-7): SQTIHQWPATLVQPVGSPLSLECTVEGTSNPNLYWYRQAAGRGLQLLFYSVGIGQISSEVPQNLSASRPQDRQFILSSKKLLLSDSGFYLCAWRGTASYEQYFGPGTRLTVT.

This rearrangement joins TRBV29-1 to TRBJ1-1; D uncertain. The germline V gene encodes CDR1 SQVTM and CDR2 ANQGSEA. Trimming shortened V by 4 bases and J by 3 bases, and 3 bases separated the two germline ends. This CDR3 contains 10 residues. CDR3 protein: CSVGDTEAFF. DNA of the CDR3: TGCAGCGTTGGCGACACTGAAGCTTTCTTT.

The chain recombines TRBV7-3 with TRBJ2-7; 9 bases agree with TRBD2. V shed 0 bases and J 2 bases; nucleotides not matched to a gene: 2. Germline V gene sequence: CDR1 SGHTA, CDR2 FQGTGA. The CDR3 sequence is 15 residues long. The CDR3 reads CASSLTGGRAYEQYF. Here the CDR3 DNA reads TGTGCCAGCAGCTTAACCGGCGGGAGGGCCTACGAGCAGTACTTC.

CDR3 protein: CASSYLGQLYEQYF. Written as DNA, the CDR3 is TGTGCCAGCAGTTACTTAGGACAGCTCTACGAGCAGTACTTC. The chain uses TRBV6-2 or TRBV6-3 and TRBJ2-7, with D tentatively TRBD1 (6 bases). Germline CDR1 MNHEY, CDR2 SVGEGT. The germline V and J ends were trimmed by 1 base and 3 bases, with 10 bases remaining between them. The CDR3 extends over 14 amino acids.

On this clone itself: This likely traces to a read error, being one base from a far larger clone. V and J are TRBV7-9 and TRBJ2-3; weak D call: TRBD1 (6 bases). CDR3 length: 14 amino acids. Germline V gene data show CDR1 as SEHNR and CDR2 as FQNEAQ (reference sequence). V was cut by 1 base and J by 1 base, with 6 bases left in between. CDR3 in amino acids: CASSLGQGTDTQYF. CDR3 sequence (DNA): TGTGCCAGCAGCTTAGGACAGGGCACAGATACGCAGTATTTT.

The chain employs TRBV7-9 and TRBJ2-2; TRBD2 agrees at 10 bases. In germline, CDR1 is SEHNR, CDR2 FQNEAQ (reference sequence). The CDR3 consists of 17 residues. V shed 2 bases, J shed 2 bases, and the junction held 5 bases outside the gene matches. In DNA, the CDR3 is TGTGCCAGCAGCTTACCAAGCGGGGGGGCTAACACCGGGGAGCTGTTTTTT. Amino acids: CASSLPSGGANTGELFF.

The V gene is TRBV2, the J gene TRBJ2-7, with 8 positions matching TRBD2. The trim removed 7 bases at V and 2 bases at J, leaving 7 bases unmatched. Germline V gene lookup returns CDR1 SNHLY and CDR2 FYNNEI. The CDR3 runs to 14 residues. This chain's CDR3 is CASIGQRGTYEQYF. CDR3 in DNA: TGTGCCAGCATCGGGCAGCGGGGGACCTACGAGCAGTACTTC.

This clone was counted once. The CDR3 protein is CASSNSLGTRVAEQYF. Written as DNA, the CDR3 is TGTGCCAGTAGTAACTCACTCGGGACTAGGGTCGCCGAGCAGTACTTC. V is TRBV19 and J is TRBJ2-7, with 8 bases that match TRBD2. The CDR3 contains 16 residues. Germline V gene data show CDR1 as LNHDA and CDR2 as SQIVND (reference sequence). J was trimmed by 6 bases and V by 4 bases; bases with no gene match: 14.

This chain links TRBV24-1 with TRBJ2-3, with 7 bases matching TRBD2. Germline-derived CDR1 and CDR2 are KGHDR and SFDVKD. Trimming removed 4 bases from V and 5 bases from J; junction bases left unmatched: 17. CDR3 length: 18 residues. This CDR3 is CATSDTKHGLGSGDTQYF. CDR3 bases: TGTGCCACCAGTGACACAAAACACGGACTAGGTTCCGGAGATACGCAGTATTTT.

The V gene is TRBV5-4, the J gene TRBJ1-3; 7 bases align to TRBD1. The CDR3 runs to 14 residues. Germline V gives CDR1 SGHNT, CDR2 YYREEE (reference sequence). With 4 bases clipped from V and 2 bases from J, the junction kept 3 bases outside the gene matches. The CDR3 coding sequence is TGTGCCAGCAGCCTCCAGGGGGCTGGAAACACCATATATTTT. It encodes CASSLQGAGNTIYF.

V is TRBV6-5 and J is TRBJ2-3; tentative D call: TRBD1 (6 bases). The CDR3 consists of 13 residues. Germline loops: CDR1 MNHEY, CDR2 SVGAGI. Trimming shortened V by 5 bases and J by 6 bases, and 12 bases separated the two germline ends. CDR3 in DNA: TGTGCCAGCAGTCGTCAGGGGAGTGATACGCAGTATTTT. It codes for CASSRQGSDTQYF.

V gene TRBV4-1 combines with J gene TRBJ2-3, with D possibly being TRBD1 (6 bases). The CDR3 consists of 15 residues. Looked up from germline, CDR1 is MGHRA and CDR2 is YSYEKL. Trimming shortened V by 2 bases and J by 0 bases, and 9 bases separated the two germline ends. The DNA for the CDR3 is TGCGCCAGCAGCCAAACAGGGTTTAGCACAGATACGCAGTATTTT. This encodes CASSQTGFSTDTQYF.

The rearrangement joins TRBV7-2 to TRBJ1-4, with 10 bases matching TRBD1. The CDR3 is made up of 16 amino acids. The V and J ends lost 5 bases and 5 bases, in that order; junction bases with no gene match: 8. The germline gives CDR1 SGHTA, CDR2 FQGNSA. CDR3 amino acids: CASSPLPGQGNEKLFF. CDR3 DNA: TGTGCCAGCAGCCCGTTGCCGGGACAGGGGAATGAAAAACTGTTTTTT.

This chain connects TRBV9 to TRBJ2-3; 10 bases line up with TRBD2. CDR3 length: 16 residues. Unmatched junction bases numbered 6, after V lost 4 bases and J lost 1 base. Germline loops: CDR1 SGDLS, CDR2 YYNGEE. For the CDR3, the DNA is TGTGCCAGCAGCCTCAGCACTAGCGGGGGCACAGATACGCAGTATTTT. It specifies CASSLSTSGGTDTQYF.

A few counts support this clone. The chain recombines TRBV2 with TRBJ2-1, with TRBD2 matching 7 bases. Germline lookup yields CDR1 SNHLY and CDR2 FYNNEI. Trimming at V came to 6 bases and at J to 7 bases, leaving 6 bases not matched to a gene. There are 13 residues in the CDR3. The CDR3 DNA reads as TGTGCCAGCAGGCTACCGCGGGGGAATGAGCAGTTCTTC. As protein: CASRLPRGNEQFF.

The rearrangement links TRBV19 to TRBJ2-7, with TRBD1 identical over 9 bases. Germline V gene sequence: CDR1 LNHDA, CDR2 SQIVND (reference sequence). The CDR3 runs to 14 residues. Trimming cost V 4 bases and J 2 bases; bases outside gene matches: 3. The CDR3 reads CASSTRDRAYEQYF. CDR3 DNA sequence: TGTGCCAGTAGTACCCGGGACAGGGCCTACGAGCAGTACTTC.

This clone was recorded once. The chain links TRBV7-2 to TRBJ2-7, with D possibly TRBD2 on 5 matching bases. Per germline, CDR1 SGHTA and CDR2 FQGNSA. This CDR3 comprises 15 residues. The V end was cut by 7 bases, the J end by 0 bases, with 16 bases between. The CDR3 coding sequence is TGTGCCAGCACCCTAGAGGGCACCCGCTCCTACGAGCAGTACTTC. Amino acids: CASTLEGTRSYEQYF.

The rearrangement uses TRBV28 and TRBJ1-3; D ambiguous. The V end lost 7 bases, the J end lost 3 bases, and 7 bases lay between the germline ends. Germline CDR1 MDHEN, CDR2 SYDVKM. The CDR3 covers 12 residues. CDR3 in amino acids: CASTEGGNTIYF. The DNA of the CDR3 is TGTGCCAGCACCGAGGGTGGAAACACCATATATTTT.

The chain links TRBV25-1 to TRBJ2-5; perhaps TRBD2 as D (5 bases). V was pared by 7 bases and J by 3 bases, with 9 bases between. CDR3 length: 12 amino acids. CDR1 and CDR2 (germline): MGHDK, SYGVNS. CDR3 amino acids: CASMDGKETQYF. The CDR3 bases are TGTGCCAGCATGGACGGGAAAGAGACCCAGTACTTC.

The chain uses TRBV11-2 and TRBJ2-2; D remains ambiguous. The CDR3 covers 15 residues. CDR1 and CDR2 from the germline V gene are SGHAT and FQNNGV. The V and J ends lost 1 base and 0 bases respectively, with 6 bases between them. The CDR3 nucleotides are TGTGCCAGCAGCTTAGTAAACTCGAACACCGGGGAGCTGTTTTTT. This translates into CASSLVNSNTGELFF. Filled out from reference TRBV11-2 and TRBJ2-2, the complete variable domain reads EAGVAQSPRYKIIEKRQSVAFWCNPISGHATLYWYQQILGQGPKLLIQFQNNGVVDDSQLPKDRFSAERLKGVDSTLKIQPAKLEDSAVYLCASSLVNSNTGELFFGEGSRLTVL.

The chain joins TRBV27 to TRBJ1-5, with D perhaps TRBD1 (6 bases). V was pared by 4 bases and J by 2 bases, with 18 bases between. CDR3 size: 17 residues. Germline V CDR1 and CDR2: MNHEY, SMNVEV (reference sequence). The CDR3 DNA reads TGTGCCAGCAGTTGGGCAGGGGCCTTGGCGGGCAATCAGCCCCAGCATTTT. It yields the protein CASSWAGALAGNQPQHF.

This clone was recorded once. The chain uses TRBV2 and TRBJ2-1, with TRBD2 matching 11 bases. Losses at the gene ends were 3 bases for V and 7 bases for J; bases not matched to a gene: 14. The CDR3 length is 18 residues. Germline V gene data show CDR1 as SNHLY and CDR2 as FYNNEI. This CDR3 reads CASSELASGGKMENEQFF. DNA of the CDR3: TGTGCCAGCAGTGAGTTGGCTAGCGGGGGGAAAATGGAAAATGAGCAGTTCTTC.

The chain combines TRBV3-1 (or the pseudogene TRBV3-2) with TRBJ2-1, with D perhaps matching TRBD1 (6 bases). Trimming pared 2 bases from V and 8 bases from J, leaving 25 bases between. Germline lookup yields CDR1 LGHDT and CDR2 YNNKEL (reference sequence). The CDR3 covers 18 residues. The CDR3 spells CASSQYGRSGWGHDEQFF. In nucleotides, the CDR3 is TGTGCCAGCAGCCAATACGGCCGTAGTGGATGGGGGCATGATGAGCAGTTCTTC.

Note on this clone: The germline gene is not matched at one end of the junction; a read error may be the cause. The rearrangement uses TRBV6-5 and TRBJ1-1; possible D gene TRBD1, 6 bases. CDR1 is MNHEY, CDR2 SVGAGI, per germline. The CDR3 is 15 residues long. CDR3: CASSPLDSMNTEAFF. The CDR3 DNA follows: TGTGCCAGCAGCCCCCTGGACAGTATGAATACTGAAGCTTTCTTT.

This chain joins TRBV28 and TRBJ1-6, with D maybe TRBD1 (5 bases). The ends were cut back, 5 bases at V and 4 bases at J, with 12 bases in the middle. CDR1 and CDR2 from the germline V gene are MDHEN and SYDVKM. The CDR3 sequence is 15 residues long. The DNA for the CDR3 is TGTGCCAGCAGTGGTCCGTGGACATATAATTCACCCCTCCACTTT. Its protein product is CASSGPWTYNSPLHF.